This T cell receptor beta chain was sequenced during a study of CD8 T cells in ankylosing spondylitis. Study conclusions and caveats: Ankylosing spondylitis blood appeared to carry a characteristic TCR beta motif of roughly 8 highly homologous variants. According to the report, clones linked to the disease were significantly enriched in matched synovial fluid samples taken from ankylosing spondylitis patients.

MiXCR was run by TCRdb on the 5' RACE reads, yielding one entry per CDR3 protein. Of approximately 100,000 distinct CDR3 sequences in the sample, around 24% were seen once. With 1 base removed from V and 4 bases from J, the gap between germline ends came to 11 bases. In germline, CDR1 is SGHDN, CDR2 FVKESK. The CDR3 covers 15 residues. This clonotype showed up just a few times. Antigen unknown. This clonotype was sampled from a male donor with ankylosing spondylitis. Sequenced material: synovial fluid, either unsorted or a sorted T cell fraction (not recorded which). V is TRBV14 and J is TRBJ2-1, with a possible D match to TRBD1 (5 bases). CDR3: CASSQGQGRYNEQFF. CDR3 nucleotides: TGTGCCAGCAGCCAAGGGCAGGGCAGGTACAATGAGCAGTTCTTC.